Listed here are 3 T cell receptor beta chains from one sample, sequenced in a study of PD-1 blockade in classical Hodgkin lymphoma. There was relapse after autologous stem cell transplantation in every patient, and there was variation in brentuximab vedotin exposure. Method: immunoSEQ multiplex PCR; TCRdb's copy keeps in-frame clones and lacks some. The data show under 75,000 clones, 88% seen once. The sample here was peripheral blood mononuclear cells (PBMCs), taken before the second cycle of nivolumab. Source of these receptors: a human donor with classical Hodgkin lymphoma.

The chain joins TRBV7-8 to TRBJ2-2; D perhaps matches TRBD1 (5 bases). The V end lost 5 bases, the J end lost 5 bases, and 15 bases lay between the germline ends. This CDR3 is built from 15 residues. Germline CDR1 and CDR2: SGHVS and FQNEAQ. The CDR3 region has the DNA TGTGCCAGCAGCCGTGGGGCATCAGTAACCGGGGAGCTGTTTTTT. It translates to CASSRGASVTGELFF.

This clone has just a few counts. In DNA, the CDR3 is TGTGCCAGCAGCTTCTCCGGGTCCCCATCAGTGTCCCTCCACTTT. This sequence encodes CASSFSGSPSVSLHF. This chain connects TRBV7-9 to TRBJ1-6; no firm D call. V was trimmed by 3 bases and J by 14 bases, leaving 20 bases between them. The CDR3 has 15 residues. CDR1 is SEHNR and CDR2 is FQNEAQ in the germline V gene (reference sequence). The full variable domain, in which reference TRBV7-9 and TRBJ1-6 provide the parts outside the CDR3, is DTGVSQNPRHKITKRGQNVTFRCDPISEHNRLYWYRQTLGQGPEFLTYFQNEAQLEKSRLLSDRFSAERPKGSFSTLEIQRTEQGDSAMYLCASSFSGSPSVSLHFGNGTRLTVT.

The chain links TRBV21-1 to TRBJ1-5; TRBD1, the table's D call, was not compared with the DNA. TRBV21-1 is given as a pseudogene. This CDR3 is 16 amino acids long. The CDR3 loop reads CASSKAEQGRHQPQHF. In nucleotides, the CDR3 is TGTGCCAGCAGCAAAGCGGAACAGGGAAGGCATCAGCCCCAGCATTTT.